These T cell receptor beta chains were read from a single sample in a study of blood T cell repertoires in COVID-19. Produced via immunoSEQ multiplex PCR; TCRdb's table is partial and in-frame only. The sample records more than 250,000 clones, roughly 90% being singletons. What was sequenced was peripheral blood. All receptors come from a man aged 18 to 35 who had recovered from COVID-19. The CDR3 runs from the conserved cysteine through the conserved F or W. Each record gives: D gene, V gene, clone size, J gene, CDR3 protein, CDR3 DNA. The D gene is left open where the match is weak. Some rows mark clone size as missing; the rest say once, few, many or name a class of expanded clone.

>TRBD1|TRBV6-5|-|TRBJ1-2
CASRGTGANYGYTF
TGTGCCAGCAGGGGGACAGGGGCTAACTATGGCTACACCTTC
>-|TRBV24-1|-|TRBJ2-1
CATSSGPAGYEQFF
TGTGCCACCAGTTCAGGACCCGCGGGCTATGAGCAGTTCTTC
>-|TRBV19|-|TRBJ2-7
CASSQFRASHEQYF
TGTGCCAGTAGCCAATTCAGGGCCTCCCACGAGCAGTACTTC
>TRBD2|TRBV19|once|TRBJ2-3
CASTRAGGDTDTQYF
TGTGCCAGTACCCGAGCGGGGGGAGACACAGATACGCAGTATTTT
>-|TRBV19|-|TRBJ1-5
CASSDQFNQPQHF
TGTGCCAGTAGTGATCAGTTCAATCAGCCCCAGCATTTT
>-|TRBV15|-|TRBJ1-4
CATSRDFPGRNEKLFF
TGTGCCACCAGCAGAGATTTCCCAGGGCGTAATGAAAAACTGTTTTTT
>-|TRBV27|-|TRBJ1-5
CASSFGGSQPQHF
TGTGCCAGCAGTTTTGGGGGGAGTCAGCCCCAGCATTTT
>-|TRBV7-7|-|TRBJ2-7
CASSPDGQSYEQYF
TGTGCTAGCAGCCCCGATGGACAGTCCTACGAGCAGTACTTC
>TRBD1|TRBV5-6|-|TRBJ1-3
CASSSDRVPGNTIYF
TGTGCCAGCAGCTCGGACAGGGTGCCTGGAAACACCATATATTTT
>-|TRBV19|-|TRBJ1-2
CASIGVPGEGENYGYTF
TGTGCCAGTATTGGCGTCCCAGGGGAGGGAGAAAACTATGGCTACACCTTC
>-|TRBV9|-|TRBJ1-3
CASSVDYSGNTIYF
TGTGCCAGCAGCGTAGACTACTCTGGAAACACCATATATTTT
>-|TRBV7-2|-|TRBJ1-6
CASSLEVSGMFPLHF
TGTGCCAGCAGCTTAGAGGTTTCAGGGATGTTTCCCCTCCACTTT
>TRBD1|TRBV9|-|TRBJ1-1
CASSTTGVAEAFF
TGTGCCAGCAGCACGACAGGGGTGGCTGAAGCTTTCTTT
>-|TRBV6-5|-|TRBJ1-6
CASHGQSNSPLHF
TGTGCCAGCCATGGACAGTCGAATTCACCCCTCCACTTT
>-|TRBV7-9|-|TRBJ2-7
CASSPKRRVGDEQYF
TGTGCCAGCAGCCCTAAGCGCAGGGTCGGAGACGAGCAGTACTTC
>TRBD1|TRBV2|-|TRBJ1-2
CASKDRGDYGYTF
TGTGCCAGCAAGGACAGGGGGGACTATGGCTACACCTTC
>-|TRBV21-1|-|TRBJ2-1
CASAPSGGLESSYNEQFF
TGTGCCAGCGCCCCAAGTGGGGGCCTGGAGAGCTCCTACAATGAGCAGTTCTTC
>-|TRBV7-2|-|TRBJ2-1
CASSRSAGSYNEQFF
TGTGCCAGCAGCCGTAGCGCAGGCTCCTACAATGAGCAGTTCTTC
>-|TRBV19|-|TRBJ1-1
CASSRWVSRPGGTEAFF
TGTGCCAGTAGTAGATGGGTAAGCAGGCCCGGGGGCACTGAAGCTTTCTTT
>-|TRBV20-1|-|TRBJ2-1
CSASRAGYNEQFF
TGCAGTGCTAGTAGGGCGGGGTACAATGAGCAGTTCTTC
>TRBD1|TRBV13|-|TRBJ1-1
CASSPRTGGTEAFF
TGTGCCAGCAGCCCACGGACAGGGGGCACTGAAGCTTTCTTT
>TRBD2|TRBV6-1|once|TRBJ2-2
CASSELAGGPHGELFF
TGTGCCAGCAGCGAACTAGCGGGGGGGCCCCACGGGGAGCTGTTTTTT
>TRBD1|TRBV27|-|TRBJ1-1
CASSFSRGTEAFF
TGTGCCAGCAGTTTCTCCAGGGGGACTGAAGCTTTCTTT
>-|TRBV2|-|TRBJ2-3
CASLNHLFGPSTDTQYF
TGTGCCAGCCTCAACCACCTGTTTGGGCCTAGCACAGATACGCAGTATTTT
>TRBD2|TRBV3-1/TRBV3-2|-|TRBJ2-7
CASSQGQGTSGIGTYEQYF
TGTGCCAGCAGCCAAGGTCAGGGCACTAGCGGGATAGGAACCTACGAGCAGTACTTC
>-|TRBV5-1|-|TRBJ2-5
CASSLHQYQETQYF
TGCGCCAGCAGCTTACACCAGTACCAAGAGACCCAGTACTTC
>-|TRBV18|-|TRBJ2-7
CASSPRQGYVDEQYF
TGTGCCAGCTCACCGAGGCAGGGGTATGTCGACGAGCAGTACTTC
>TRBD1|TRBV9|-|TRBJ1-1
CASSGTGGGMNTEAFF
TGTGCCAGCAGTGGAACAGGGGGCGGAATGAACACTGAAGCTTTCTTT
>-|TRBV18|-|TRBJ1-5
CASSPGRDQPQHF
TGTGCCAGCTCACCGGGGCGCGATCAGCCCCAGCATTTT
>-|TRBV6-5|-|TRBJ2-3
CASSYGDTDTQYF
TGTGCCAGCAGTTATGGAGACACAGATACGCAGTATTTT
>TRBD1|TRBV6-5|-|TRBJ2-2
CASSPTGVTGELFF
TGTGCCAGCAGTCCCACAGGGGTAACCGGGGAGCTGTTTTTT
>TRBD1|TRBV6-4|-|TRBJ1-1
CASRASGQPNTEAFF
TGTGCCAGCAGAGCGTCGGGACAGCCGAACACTGAAGCTTTCTTT
>-|TRBV15|-|TRBJ2-2
CATSKGGAGFTGELFF
TGTGCCACCAGCAAAGGTGGGGCAGGGTTCACCGGGGAGCTGTTTTTT
>-|TRBV20-1|many|TRBJ1-1
CSNTRAEAFF
TGCAGTAACACCAGGGCTGAAGCTTTCTTT
>TRBD1|TRBV6-5|-|TRBJ1-1
CASRKGQENTEAFF
TGTGCCAGCAGAAAGGGACAGGAGAACACTGAAGCTTTCTTT
>TRBD1|TRBV10-3|-|TRBJ1-2
CAISEWGQVNHYGYTF
TGTGCCATCAGTGAGTGGGGACAGGTCAACCACTATGGCTACACCTTC
>-|TRBV11-2|-|TRBJ2-1
CASSPDTPPYNEQFF
TGTGCCAGCAGCCCCGACACCCCACCATACAATGAGCAGTTCTTC
>-|TRBV5-1|-|TRBJ1-1
CASSQRDIGTEAFF
TGCGCCAGCAGCCAACGGGACATCGGAACTGAAGCTTTCTTT
>-|TRBV29-1|-|TRBJ2-7
CSVAPGHVSYEQYF
TGCAGCGTGGCCCCGGGACACGTCTCCTACGAGCAGTACTTC
>TRBD1|TRBV5-1|-|TRBJ2-7
CASSLGGQGQFYEQYF
TGCGCCAGCAGCTTGGGTGGACAGGGGCAGTTCTACGAGCAGTACTTC
>TRBD1|TRBV12-3/TRBV12-4|once|TRBJ1-1
CASRTGRNTEAFF
TGTGCCAGCAGGACAGGGAGAAACACTGAAGCTTTCTTT
>-|TRBV21-1|-|TRBJ2-1
CASSKGSSGKWVEQFF
TGTGCCAGCAGCAAAGGGTCTAGCGGGAAATGGGTTGAGCAGTTCTTC
>-|TRBV4-3|-|TRBJ1-5
CASSQDWADSNQPQHF
TGCGCCAGCAGCCAAGATTGGGCAGATAGCAATCAGCCCCAGCATTTT
>-|TRBV6-1|-|TRBJ1-1
CASSEWGDFRDTEAFF
TGTGCCAGCAGTGAGTGGGGGGACTTTCGGGACACTGAAGCTTTCTTT
>TRBD2|TRBV19|-|TRBJ2-5
CASKREGLAGGIGETQYF
TGTGCCAGTAAAAGGGAGGGACTAGCGGGAGGGATTGGAGAGACCCAGTACTTC